This T cell receptor (beta chain) was recovered during a study of liver allograft versus peripheral blood T cells. Study summary: Comparisons were made between T cell receptor repertoires found in transplanted livers and those circulating in recipients' peripheral blood.

This clonotype is medium-sized within its sample. Its antigen is unidentified. Study conclusions and caveats: Reportedly, liver allograft T cell receptor repertoires differed from peripheral blood ones.

CDR3 size: 13 residues. The V and J ends lost 6 bases and 3 bases, in that order; junction bases with no gene match: 3. The germline gives CDR1 LNHDA, CDR2 SQIVND (reference sequence). TCRdb independently ran MiXCR on the reads; one entry per CDR3 protein. The repertoire has several thousand distinct CDR3 sequences, 15% to 20% of them found once; the top ten carry 45% to 65%. This chain links TRBV19 with TRBJ2-7; 9 nucleotides align to TRBD2. The receptor comes from a human patient who had a liver transplant. Part of the T cell pool may stem from the graft donor. In nucleotides, the CDR3 is TGTGCCAGTAGCCCTAGCGGGGACTACGAGCAGTACTTC. Residues: CASSPSGDYEQYF. The full variable domain, completed using reference TRBV19 and TRBJ2-7, is DGGITQSPKYLFRKEGQNVTLSCEQNLNHDAMYWYRQDPGQGLRLIYYSQIVNDFQKGDIAEGYSVSREKKESFPLTVTSAQKNPTAFYLCASSPSGDYEQYFGPGTRLTVT.